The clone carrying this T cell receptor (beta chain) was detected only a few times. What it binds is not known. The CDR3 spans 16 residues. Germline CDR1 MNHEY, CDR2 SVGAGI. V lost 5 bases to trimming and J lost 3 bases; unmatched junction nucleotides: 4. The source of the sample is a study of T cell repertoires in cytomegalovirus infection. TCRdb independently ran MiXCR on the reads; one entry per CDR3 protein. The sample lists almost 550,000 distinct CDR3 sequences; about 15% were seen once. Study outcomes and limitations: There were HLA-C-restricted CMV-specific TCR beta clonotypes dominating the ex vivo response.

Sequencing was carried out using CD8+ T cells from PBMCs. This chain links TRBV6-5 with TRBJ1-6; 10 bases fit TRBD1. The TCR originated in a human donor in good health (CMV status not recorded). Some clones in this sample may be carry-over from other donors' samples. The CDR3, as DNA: TGTGCCAGCAGTACCGGGACAGGGGTCTATAATTCACCCCTCCACTTT. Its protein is CASSTGTGVYNSPLHF.